Following are 30 T cell receptor beta chains from one sample sequenced in a study of technical replicates of blood from a handful of donors. Profiled with immunoSEQ multiplex PCR; TCRdb holds only in-frame clones, not every one. The profile shows around 85,000 clones, roughly 94% of them singletons. The sequencing input was T cells isolated from PBMCs. The receptors shown here come from a human donor in good health.

The rearrangement links TRBV19 to TRBJ2-1; 10 nucleotides match TRBD2. With 6 bases clipped from V and 3 bases from J, the junction kept 8 bases outside the gene matches. The CDR3 extends over 16 amino acids. Germline V CDR1 and CDR2: LNHDA, SQIVND (reference sequence). CDR3 region: CASSHLLAGNYNEQFF. The DNA of the CDR3 is TGTGCCAGTAGCCACCTACTAGCGGGGAACTACAATGAGCAGTTCTTC. Full variable domain (missing parts from reference TRBV19 and TRBJ2-1): DGGITQSPKYLFRKEGQNVTLSCEQNLNHDAMYWYRQDPGQGLRLIYYSQIVNDFQKGDIAEGYSVSREKKESFPLTVTSAQKNPTAFYLCASSHLLAGNYNEQFFGPGTRLTVL.

The chain uses TRBV4-1 and TRBJ2-7, with 8 positions matching TRBD2. Germline assignment: CDR1 MGHRA and CDR2 YSYEKL. V was clipped by 1 base and J by 2 bases; unmatched bases: 7. The length of the CDR3 is 16 residues. The DNA for the CDR3 is TGCGCCAGCAGCCAAGGAGGTGGGCGGGGGGCCTACGAGCAGTACTTC. This codes for CASSQGGGRGAYEQYF.

The genes are TRBV4-1 and TRBJ1-2, with D possibly TRBD1 on 5 matching bases. The CDR3 is 15 amino acids. Trimming left V 0 bases short and J 2 bases short, with 10 bases between. The germline gives CDR1 MGHRA, CDR2 YSYEKL. The CDR3 nucleotides are TGCGCCAGCAGCCAAGATCCCCCAGGGAACTATGGCTACACCTTC. Translated: CASSQDPPGNYGYTF.

The chain is built from TRBV6-6 and TRBJ1-5; no definite D call. This CDR3 contains 14 residues. Germline V gene data show CDR1 as MNHNY and CDR2 as SVGAGI (reference sequence). V was cut by 7 bases and J by 1 base, with 11 bases left in between. The DNA of the CDR3 is TGTGCCAGCACCCCAGGTCCCAGCAATCAGCCCCAGCATTTT. Translating gives CASTPGPSNQPQHF.

The chain has TRBV5-1 and TRBJ1-1; 7 nucleotides agree with TRBD1. Germline CDR1 and CDR2: SGHRS and YFSETQ. The CDR3 extends over 16 amino acids. Losses at the gene ends were 0 bases for V and 3 bases for J; bases not matched to a gene: 8. The CDR3 region has the DNA TGCGCCAGCAGCTTGGGCAGGTTCCAGGGGGACACTGAAGCTTTCTTT. The encoded protein is CASSLGRFQGDTEAFF. Full variable domain (outside the CDR3, taken from reference TRBV5-1 and TRBJ1-1): KAGVTQTPRYLIKTRGQQVTLSCSPISGHRSVSWYQQTPGQGLQFLFEYFSETQRNKGNFPGRFSGRQFSNSRSEMNVSTLELGDSALYLCASSLGRFQGDTEAFFGQGTRLTVV.

This clone was picked up a small number of times. This chain joins TRBV5-6 and TRBJ1-2, with unresolved D. The CDR3 is 15 amino acids. Germline V lookup: CDR1 SGHDT, CDR2 YYEEEE. Trimming stripped 4 bases from V and 4 bases from J, with 17 bases between. The CDR3, as DNA: TGTGCCAGCAGCCACGGGAGGGAGGCGATCTATGGCTACACCTTC. It encodes CASSHGREAIYGYTF.

The chain recombines TRBV6-5 with TRBJ1-2, with D maybe TRBD1 (6 bases). CDR3 size: 14 residues. V was cut by 4 bases and J by 5 bases, with 14 bases left in between. CDR1 and CDR2 (germline): MNHEY, SVGAGI. DNA of the CDR3: TGTGCCAGCAGTTCTCCCAGGGGCGCGTATGGCTACACCTTC. It is translated as CASSSPRGAYGYTF.

DNA for the CDR3: TGCGCCAGCAGCTTCCTCCCAGGGCCCAATCAGCCCCAGCATTTT. This codes for CASSFLPGPNQPQHF. V and J are TRBV5-1 and TRBJ1-5; weak D call: TRBD1 (5 bases). CDR1 SGHRS and CDR2 YFSETQ come from the germline V gene. Deletions cut 2 bases from V and 3 bases from J, with 12 bases between. CDR3 length: 15 residues.

The chain employs TRBV30 and TRBJ1-2, with TRBD1 as a possible D gene (6 bases). The germline V gene encodes CDR1 GTSNPN and CDR2 SVGIG (reference sequence). Trimming pared 2 bases from V and 13 bases from J, leaving 17 bases between. The CDR3 is 12 amino acids. CDR3 amino acids: CAWSSGDTKSTF. DNA of the CDR3: TGTGCCTGGAGTTCCGGGGACACTAAATCCACCTTC.

V gene TRBV18 combines with J gene TRBJ1-4, with D unresolved. The germline V and J ends were trimmed by 6 bases and 0 bases, with 5 bases remaining between them. CDR3 length: 13 residues. The germline V gene has CDR1 KGHSH and CDR2 LQKENI. CDR3 residues: CASSKTTNEKLFF. The CDR3 region has the DNA TGTGCCAGCTCCAAAACAACTAATGAAAAACTGTTTTTT.

The gene calls are TRBV5-1 and TRBJ2-5; perhaps TRBD1 as D (6 bases). V was clipped by 2 bases and J by 4 bases, with 12 bases between them. CDR3 length equals 14 residues. Per the germline V gene, CDR1 is SGHRS and CDR2 is YFSETQ. The CDR3 region has the DNA TGCGCCAGCAGCTTTCAGGGGATGAGAGAGACCCAGTACTTC. Its protein product is CASSFQGMRETQYF.

This chain joins TRBV5-4 and TRBJ1-1; D might be TRBD1 (5 bases). V lost 2 bases and J 5 bases, leaving 13 bases between the germline ends. This CDR3 contains 14 residues. Germline CDR1 SGHNT, CDR2 YYREEE (reference sequence). CDR3 amino acids: CASSFIQGKTEAFF. For the CDR3, the DNA is TGTGCCAGCAGCTTCATTCAGGGAAAGACTGAAGCTTTCTTT.

The V call is TRBV7-9, the J call TRBJ1-4, with D uncertain. V was trimmed by 6 bases and J by 8 bases, leaving 19 bases between them. Germline V gene lookup returns CDR1 SEHNR and CDR2 FQNEAQ (reference sequence). This CDR3 is built from 15 residues. CDR3 nucleotide sequence: TGTGCCAGCAGGAAATCGGTCCAGCCGGAGGAAAAACTGTTTTTT. Its translation is CASRKSVQPEEKLFF.

The V and J genes are TRBV5-6 and TRBJ2-5, with D maybe TRBD2 (6 bases). This CDR3 comprises 14 residues. With 4 bases removed from V and 2 bases from J, the gap between germline ends came to 12 bases. The germline V gene has CDR1 SGHDT and CDR2 YYEEEE. CDR3 sequence (DNA): TGTGCCAGCAGCCTCCATGGGGGGCAAGAGACCCAGTACTTC. It specifies CASSLHGGQETQYF.

This clone was counted only a few times. The rearrangement uses TRBV5-1 and TRBJ2-7, with D possibly matching TRBD1 (6 bases). The CDR3 totals 13 residues. Trimming cost V 9 bases and J 4 bases, with 17 bases left between them. CDR1 and CDR2 from the germline V gene are SGHRS and YFSETQ. CDR3 coding DNA: TGCGCCACTTCCCCAGGGGTAGATTACGAGCAGTACTTC. Translated, it gives CATSPGVDYEQYF.

The chain combines TRBV6-1 with TRBJ2-1, with TRBD2 matching 7 bases. The CDR3 totals 15 residues. CDR1 and CDR2 from the germline V gene are MNHNS and SASEGT. V trimming: 6 bases; J trimming: 2 bases; junction bases outside the gene matches: 7. The CDR3 DNA sequence: TGTGCCAGCAGCCTAGCGGCGCCGCCCTACAATGAGCAGTTCTTC. Residues: CASSLAAPPYNEQFF.

V is TRBV5-4 and J is TRBJ1-6; D not resolved. The CDR3 runs to 14 residues. Per the germline V gene, CDR1 is SGHNT and CDR2 is YYREEE (reference sequence). Between the trimmed V and J ends, which lost 4 bases and 7 bases, there was a span of 12 bases. The CDR3: CASSPLASNSPLHF. The CDR3 bases are TGTGCCAGCAGCCCTCTAGCAAGCAATTCACCCCTCCACTTT. Full variable domain (missing parts from reference TRBV5-4 and TRBJ1-6): ETGVTQSPTHLIKTRGQQVTLRCSSQSGHNTVSWYQQALGQGPQFIFQYYREEENGRGNFPPRFSGLQFPNYSSELNVNALELDDSALYLCASSPLASNSPLHFGNGTRLTVT.

This clone appeared a few times. The chain links TRBV10-3 to TRBJ1-5, with 8 bases lining up with TRBD1. Germline V gene lookup returns CDR1 ENHRY and CDR2 SYGVKD. The V gene end was trimmed by 4 bases and the J gene end by 4 bases; junction bases not matched to a gene: 3. This CDR3 spans 14 amino acids. The CDR3 loop is CAISGQGLNQPQHF. The CDR3 DNA reads TGTGCCATCAGTGGACAGGGGCTGAATCAGCCCCAGCATTTT.

This clone was seen only once. The rearrangement links TRBV9 to TRBJ2-1; 8 bases map to TRBD2. The CDR3 covers 16 residues. The V gene end was trimmed by 0 bases and the J gene end by 4 bases; junction bases not matched to a gene: 6. CDR1 is SGDLS, CDR2 YYNGEE, per germline. The CDR3 reads CASSVGGLAGYNEQFF. CDR3 in DNA: TGTGCCAGCAGCGTAGGAGGGCTAGCGGGTTACAATGAGCAGTTCTTC.

The rearrangement joins TRBV19 to TRBJ1-5; D is unclear. Germline CDR1 is LNHDA and CDR2 is SQIVND (reference sequence). CDR3 length equals 14 residues. The V end was cut by 5 bases, the J end by 7 bases, with 15 bases between. The CDR3 region is CASSPAALGQPQHF. The CDR3 bases are TGTGCCAGTAGTCCCGCCGCCTTGGGCCAGCCCCAGCATTTT.

The chain carries TRBV28 and TRBJ2-7, with D tentatively TRBD2 (6 bases). The CDR3 is 16 residues long. Trimming stripped 4 bases from V and 3 bases from J, with 19 bases between. Germline V gene sequence: CDR1 MDHEN, CDR2 SYDVKM. CDR3 bases: TGTGCCAGCAGTTCTCTGCTCGGGAGTGCAGACTACGAGCAGTACTTC. Translated, it gives CASSSLLGSADYEQYF.

CDR3 DNA sequence: TGTGCCAGTAGTATAGGAGGTGGGGCAGAAGAGCAGTACTTC. The encoded protein is CASSIGGGAEEQYF. This chain joins TRBV19 and TRBJ2-7; D may be TRBD1 (5 bases). There are 14 residues in the CDR3. The germline CDR1 and CDR2 sequences are LNHDA and SQIVND (reference sequence). The ends were cut back, 1 base at V and 7 bases at J, with 14 bases in the middle.

In this sample, this clone turned up once. This chain connects TRBV2 to TRBJ1-3; TRBD1 matches 7 bases. The CDR3 loop spans 14 amino acids. Losses at the gene ends were 4 bases for V and 3 bases for J; bases not matched to a gene: 3. Germline CDR1 is SNHLY and CDR2 is FYNNEI. CDR3 residues: CASSVTGDGNTIYF. In DNA form, the CDR3 reads TGTGCCAGCAGTGTTACAGGGGATGGAAACACCATATATTTT.

V usage is TRBV27 and J usage is TRBJ2-7; the D gene is possibly TRBD1 (5 bases). Between the trimmed V and J ends, which lost 3 bases and 3 bases, there was a span of 9 bases. Germline CDR1 is MNHEY and CDR2 is SMNVEV (reference sequence). The CDR3 is 13 residues long. CDR3 protein: CASSFGHYYEQYF. DNA for the CDR3: TGTGCCAGCAGTTTCGGACATTACTACGAGCAGTACTTC.

The chain carries TRBV19 and TRBJ1-6; D unclear. CDR3 length equals 12 residues. Trimming removed 7 bases at V and 16 bases at J, with 17 bases between. Germline loops: CDR1 LNHDA, CDR2 SQIVND (reference sequence). CDR3 residues: CASMGDGLRLHF. CDR3 bases: TGTGCCAGTATGGGAGACGGGTTGCGGCTCCACTTT.

V and J are TRBV27 and TRBJ2-7; D gene ambiguous. This CDR3 comprises 14 residues. Trimming stripped 6 bases from V and 2 bases from J, with 14 bases between. From germline, CDR1 is MNHEY and CDR2 SMNVEV (reference sequence). CDR3 amino acids: CASSPGGPAYEQYF. CDR3 DNA sequence: TGTGCCAGCAGCCCCGGTGGTCCGGCCTACGAGCAGTACTTC.

J is TRBJ1-1 and V is TRBV7-9; 7 nucleotides align to TRBD1. The germline V gene has CDR1 SEHNR and CDR2 FQNEAQ (reference sequence). This CDR3 region has 15 residues. V trimming: 1 base; J trimming: 5 bases; junction bases outside the gene matches: 7. The CDR3 DNA is TGTGCCAGCAGCTTAGAAGGGGGCGCGTATACTGAAGCTTTCTTT. Amino acid sequence: CASSLEGGAYTEAFF.

The chain uses TRBV5-5 and TRBJ1-2; the match to TRBD1 covers 8 bases. CDR1 is SGHKS, CDR2 YYEKEE, per germline (reference sequence). J lost 8 bases, V lost 0 bases, and 6 bases had no gene match. The CDR3 spans 14 residues. The CDR3 reads CASSLDQGAAGYTF. The CDR3 DNA sequence: TGTGCCAGCAGCTTGGATCAGGGGGCGGCCGGCTACACCTTC. The full variable domain, with the rest looked up from reference TRBV5-5 and TRBJ1-2, is DAGVTQSPTHLIKTRGQQVTLRCSPISGHKSVSWYQQVLGQGPQFIFQYYEKEERGRGNFPDRFSARQFPNYSSELNVNALLLGDSALYLCASSLDQGAAGYTFGSGTRLTVV.

The rearrangement uses TRBV30 and TRBJ2-7; no clear D gene. Trimming stripped 0 bases from V and 3 bases from J, with 12 bases between. The CDR3 length is 14 residues. The V gene's germline CDR1 is GTSNPN and CDR2 SVGIG (reference sequence). The CDR3 spells CAWSVSHRNYEQYF. The CDR3 bases are TGTGCCTGGAGTGTATCCCACAGAAACTACGAGCAGTACTTC.

Of note for this clone: The same CDR3 is also encoded by other DNA sequences in this sample. The chain recombines TRBV19 with TRBJ2-7, with D maybe TRBD2 (6 bases). The length of the CDR3 is 13 residues. Germline lookup yields CDR1 LNHDA and CDR2 SQIVND (reference sequence). Trimming cost V 1 base and J 3 bases, with 7 bases left between them. In nucleotides, the CDR3 is TGTGCCAGTAGTATAGGGGGGGTCTACGAGCAGTACTTC. Translating gives CASSIGGVYEQYF.